The 8 T cell receptor beta chains presented below share a single source sample, sequenced in a study of molecular identifiers for immune sequencing clone quantification. TCRdb itself ran the PCR reads through MiXCR, one entry per CDR3 protein. The table has a few hundred thousand distinct CDR3 sequences, roughly 24% seen once. The sample comprised naive CD8+ T cells from blood, with Jurkat cell RNA spiked in. Noted subset: FACS-sorted CD8+CD4-CCR7+CD45RA+ naive T cells. The source is a human donor in good health. Some libraries in this study had Jurkat cell RNA spiked in.

The rearrangement links TRBV7-9 to TRBJ2-1, with D tentatively TRBD2 (5 bases). Deletions cut 4 bases from V and 2 bases from J, with 18 bases between. The length of the CDR3 is 17 residues. The V gene's germline CDR1 is SEHNR and CDR2 FQNEAQ (reference sequence). CDR3 loop: CASSSPGADHTYNEQFF. CDR3 DNA sequence: TGTGCCAGCAGCTCCCCAGGAGCGGATCATACCTACAATGAGCAGTTCTTC.

Notes on this clonotype: Being one base from a much bigger clone, this may be a read error. V is TRBV2 and J is TRBJ1-5; no clear D. This CDR3 is 17 amino acids long. V lost 2 bases and J 1 base, leaving 15 bases between the germline ends. Germline V gives CDR1 SNHLY, CDR2 FYNNEI. CDR3 in amino acids: CASSEILDLTSNQPQHF. The DNA of the CDR3 is TGTGCCAGCAGTGAAATTTTGGACTTAACAAGCAATCAGCCCCAGCATTTT.

Regarding this clonotype: The germline gene is not matched at one end of the junction; a read error may be the cause. This chain links TRBV4-3 with TRBJ2-7, with 8 bases fitting TRBD2. Germline CDR1 reads LGHNA; CDR2 reads YSLEER. CDR3 length: 16 residues. Here the CDR3 DNA reads TGCGCCCGCAGCCAAGATGCGGGGGGCGGGTCGTACGAGCAGTACTTC. This encodes CARSQDAGGGSYEQYF.

This clonotype has more than one count but fewer than ten. The V gene is TRBV4-3, the J gene TRBJ1-1; D not certain. This CDR3 is built from 16 residues. V lost 1 base, J lost 0 bases, and 12 bases lay in between. Germline CDR1 reads LGHNA; CDR2 reads YSLEER. Here the CDR3 reads CASSQGTGLMNTEAFF. The DNA for the CDR3 is TGCGCCAGCAGCCAAGGGACGGGCCTCATGAACACTGAAGCTTTCTTT.

Regarding this clonotype: With a much larger clone just one base away, this may be a read error. This chain connects TRBV7-2 to TRBJ1-3; D gene ambiguous. The germline V and J ends were trimmed by 1 base and 4 bases, with 8 bases remaining between them. Germline-derived CDR1 and CDR2 are SGHTA and FQGNSA. The CDR3 sequence is 14 residues long. This chain's CDR3 is CASSLGWAGNTIYF. CDR3 DNA: TGTGCCAGCAGCTTAGGCTGGGCAGGAAACACCATATATTTT.

This clonotype has ten or more counts. The rearrangement joins TRBV5-1 to TRBJ2-5, with TRBD1 matching over 7 bases. The V and J ends lost 8 bases and 2 bases, in that order; junction bases with no gene match: 6. This CDR3 is 13 amino acids long. Germline assignment: CDR1 SGHRS and CDR2 YFSETQ. CDR3: CASDPTGQETQYF. The DNA for the CDR3 is TGCGCCAGTGATCCGACAGGGCAAGAGACCCAGTACTTC.

About this clonotype: One end of the junction is discordant with germline, which a read error may explain. This rearrangement joins TRBV27 to TRBJ2-3; 8 bases match TRBD2. CDR3 size: 16 residues. Germline V gene lookup returns CDR1 MNHEY and CDR2 SMNVEV (reference sequence). CDR3 in amino acids: CASGIQAGGGRDTQCF. The CDR3 coding sequence is TGTGCCAGCGGTATCCAGGCGGGGGGTGGAAGAGATACGCAGTGTTTT.

This clonotype was seen only a few times. The V and J genes are TRBV19 and TRBJ2-2, with D unclear. V shed 7 bases and J shed 4 bases, with 7 bases lying between them. The germline V gene has CDR1 LNHDA and CDR2 SQIVND (reference sequence). The CDR3 runs 12 residues. The CDR3 nucleotides read TGTGCCAGTAACATTGGCACCGGGGAGCTGTTTTTT. Translation gives CASNIGTGELFF.